These 18 T cell receptor beta chains were all obtained from the same sample, sequenced in a study of cytomegalovirus exposure and HLA in healthy donors (dated by TCRdb to about 2017). The library was produced with the immunoSEQ multiplex PCR assay. The table comes from immuneACCESS by way of TCRdb, which keeps in-frame sequences with V and J called. Part of the clones is missing from these tables; in studies checked, under half for an unresolved V gene and the rest for unknown reasons. Within this sample are fewer than 65,000 clones, with 80% to 90% of them counted one time only. Together, the top ten hold approximately 15% of the sample. Sequenced input: PBMCs. The receptors here all came from a woman between 18 and 30 years old in good health and CMV-seronegative.

The chain is built from TRBV9 and TRBJ2-5; D perhaps matches TRBD1 (7 bases). CDR1 is SGDLS and CDR2 is YYNGEE in the germline V gene. V was pared by 4 bases and J by 0 bases, with 13 bases between. The CDR3 sequence is 15 residues long. CDR3 region: CASSLRGADQETQYF. The CDR3 DNA reads TGTGCCAGCAGCCTCAGGGGGGCGGACCAAGAGACCCAGTACTTC.

Regarding this clone: Since the CDR3 does not end with the conserved phenylalanine or tryptophan, this likely comes from a read error. The genes are TRBV6-5 and TRBJ1-1; D unclear. The CDR3 extends over 14 amino acids. The V end lost 2 bases, the J end lost 1 base, and 8 bases lay between the germline ends. Per germline, CDR1 MNHEY and CDR2 SVGAGI. The CDR3 loop reads CASSYDIRNTEAFL. CDR3 nucleotides: TGTGCCAGCAGTTACGACATCCGGAACACTGAAGCTTTCCTT.

The chain carries TRBV18 and TRBJ2-7, with TRBD1 matching over 7 bases. The V segment lost 2 bases and the J segment 6 bases; nucleotides outside the gene matches: 13. Germline V gene data show CDR1 as KGHSH and CDR2 as LQKENI. This CDR3 is 16 amino acids long. The CDR3 DNA reads as TGTGCCAGCTCACCAAGGGCCCTGACAGGGTATGGCGAGCAGTACTTC. It encodes CASSPRALTGYGEQYF.

The V gene is TRBV5-6, the J gene TRBJ2-3; 10 bases line up with TRBD1. V lost 4 bases and J lost 15; bases outside the gene matches: 14. Germline assignment: CDR1 SGHDT and CDR2 YYEEEE. The CDR3 extends over 14 amino acids. The CDR3 reads CASSTMDRDRGVYF. CDR3 sequence (DNA): TGTGCCAGCAGCACCATGGACCGGGACAGGGGCGTCTATTTT.

The chain uses TRBV10-3 and TRBJ2-3, with 9 bases aligning to TRBD2. The CDR3 covers 14 residues. The germline V gene encodes CDR1 ENHRY and CDR2 SYGVKD. The junction had 2 bases not matched to a gene; V was cut back by 3 bases and J by 4 bases. The CDR3 DNA reads TGTGCCATCAGTGATGCGGGAGGGTCAGATACGCAGTATTTT. This sequence encodes CAISDAGGSDTQYF.

V is TRBV11-1 and J is TRBJ1-4, with 7 bases lining up with TRBD1. This CDR3 has 16 amino acids. CDR1 is SGHAT and CDR2 is FQDESV in the germline V gene (reference sequence). V dropped 5 bases and J dropped 8; count of bases not matched to a gene: 14. The CDR3 sequence: CASSESAQGYHEKLFF. DNA for the CDR3: TGTGCCAGCAGCGAGTCCGCACAGGGGTATCACGAAAAACTGTTTTTT.

Points on this clone: The junction and the germline gene differ at one end; a read error may be behind it. The chain links TRBV7-9 to TRBJ1-1, with D tentatively TRBD1 (5 bases). The CDR3 contains 13 residues. CDR1 and CDR2 (germline): SEHNR, FQNEAQ (reference sequence). The CDR3 coding sequence is TGTGCCGGCAGCTTGACAGTAAACACTGAAGCTTTCTTT. Translation gives CAGSLTVNTEAFF.

The J gene is TRBJ2-3, the V gene TRBV5-1; TRBD1 agrees at 9 bases. The length of the CDR3 is 16 residues. V gave up 4 bases and J gave up 6 bases; unmatched junction bases: 12. Germline CDR1 reads SGHRS; CDR2 reads YFSETQ. The CDR3 DNA is TGCGCCAGCAGCCCACAGGGGGCAAAGATCGGGGATACGCAGTATTTT. Its translation is CASSPQGAKIGDTQYF.

The chain links TRBV28 to TRBJ2-3; D call uncertain. The CDR3 length is 13 residues. V shed 1 base and J shed 3 bases, with 5 bases lying between them. CDR1 is MDHEN and CDR2 is SYDVKM in the germline V gene. The CDR3 DNA follows: TGTGCCAGCAGTTTATCAGGAACAGATACGCAGTATTTT. This translates into CASSLSGTDTQYF.

CDR3 in DNA: TGTGCCAGCACTATCCAGCGGGAGAGAGGCACAGATACGCAGTATTTT. As protein: CASTIQRERGTDTQYF. This chain links TRBV5-4 with TRBJ2-3; TRBD2 aligns across 8 bases. The J segment lost 1 base and the V segment lost 6 bases, leaving 10 bases of the junction unmatched. The CDR3 length is 16 residues. Germline V lookup: CDR1 SGHNT, CDR2 YYREEE (reference sequence).

CDR3 residues: CASSPRGGAEETQYF. The DNA of the CDR3 is TGTGCCAGCAGTCCCCGCGGGGGCGCGGAAGAGACCCAGTACTTC. The chain has TRBV2 and TRBJ2-5; the D gene is possibly TRBD2 (7 bases). V lost 5 bases, J lost 3 bases, and 16 bases lay in between. The CDR3 has 15 amino acids. Germline V gene sequence: CDR1 SNHLY, CDR2 FYNNEI.

The rearrangement links TRBV7-8 to TRBJ1-5, with 7 bases identical to TRBD1. This CDR3 spans 16 amino acids. The V and J ends lost 5 bases and 2 bases, in that order; junction bases with no gene match: 9. Germline lookup yields CDR1 SGHVS and CDR2 FQNEAQ. The CDR3 sequence is CASSLRTGVGNQPQHF. The CDR3 coding sequence is TGTGCCAGCAGCCTCCGGACAGGAGTAGGCAATCAGCCCCAGCATTTT.

The chain uses TRBV7-3 and TRBJ2-1, with a possible D match to TRBD1 (6 bases). Trimming stripped 2 bases from V and 10 bases from J, with 15 bases between. The CDR3 extends over 14 amino acids. CDR1 is SGHTA, CDR2 FQGTGA, per germline. The CDR3 nucleotides read TGTGCCAGCAGCTTAGGGGGCTCATTAGGGGAGCAGTTCTTC. The encoded protein is CASSLGGSLGEQFF.

This chain connects TRBV18 to TRBJ2-7; 13 bases are shared with TRBD2. The ends lost 3 bases at V and 5 bases at J; junction bases unmatched: 4. Germline V gene lookup returns CDR1 KGHSH and CDR2 LQKENI. The CDR3 covers 15 residues. CDR3 DNA: TGTGCCAGCTCACCCCCGGGACTAGCGGGAAACGAGCAGTACTTC. This encodes CASSPPGLAGNEQYF.

The chain links TRBV6-1 to TRBJ2-7; D is possibly TRBD1 (5 bases). V lost 5 bases and J lost 3, with 11 bases in between. Per germline, CDR1 MNHNS and CDR2 SASEGT. The CDR3 totals 13 residues. The DNA of the CDR3 is TGTGCCAGCAGTAACCGACAGATCTACGAGCAGTACTTC. This sequence encodes CASSNRQIYEQYF.

The rearrangement joins TRBV2 to TRBJ2-7; D is unresolved. The CDR3 spans 14 residues. Germline CDR1 and CDR2: SNHLY and FYNNEI. Trimming cost V 4 bases and J 0 bases, with 10 bases left between them. As DNA, the CDR3 is TGTGCCAGCAGTGTTCGTGCCAGCTCCTACGAGCAGTACTTC. Residues: CASSVRASSYEQYF.

This chain connects TRBV7-8 to TRBJ2-2; the match to TRBD1 covers 10 bases. V shed 1 base, J shed 6 bases, and the junction held 5 bases outside the gene matches. This CDR3 has 16 residues. The germline V gene has CDR1 SGHVS and CDR2 FQNEAQ. CDR3 loop: CASSLGGQGWAGELFF. The CDR3 nucleotides read TGTGCCAGCAGCTTAGGGGGACAGGGGTGGGCCGGGGAGCTGTTTTTT.

The chain employs TRBV7-8 and TRBJ2-7, with a weak D call TRBD1 (6 bases). This CDR3 spans 14 amino acids. Per the germline V gene, CDR1 is SGHVS and CDR2 is FQNEAQ. The V and J ends lost 2 bases and 2 bases respectively, with 10 bases between them. CDR3 coding DNA: TGTGCCAGCAGCTTAACGGGGACAACCTACGAGCAGTACTTC. Translation gives CASSLTGTTYEQYF.